The clone carrying this T cell receptor beta chain has a count of ten or more. Antigen unknown. This sample stems from a study of blood T cells in healthy people across ages. Overall study findings and caveats: Fewer expanded clones and more diversity marked long-lived versus aged donors. As naive T cell percentage varied, TCR beta diversity correlated strongly with it.

Germline CDR1 SEHNR, CDR2 FQNEAQ (reference sequence). This CDR3 is built from 13 residues. The V gene end was trimmed by 5 bases and the J gene end by 5 bases; junction bases not matched to a gene: 3. Primers used in a second PCR of roughly 6 to 12 cycles were a sample-barcoded 5' primer and a J-beta primer mix. MiXCR, run by TCRdb on the 5' RACE reads, gives a single entry per CDR3 protein. The sample shows around 1,900,000 distinct CDR3 sequences, 35% to 50% of them seen only once. Individuals who donated were healthy Caucasians from Russia aged 6 to 90. The sequenced sample consisted of blood. This TCR was recovered from a human donor in good health. The V gene is TRBV7-9, the J gene TRBJ2-5, with TRBD1 matching over 9 bases. CDR3 in amino acids: CASSTGGRETQYF. The CDR3 bases are TGTGCCAGCAGCACAGGGGGCCGGGAGACCCAGTACTTC.